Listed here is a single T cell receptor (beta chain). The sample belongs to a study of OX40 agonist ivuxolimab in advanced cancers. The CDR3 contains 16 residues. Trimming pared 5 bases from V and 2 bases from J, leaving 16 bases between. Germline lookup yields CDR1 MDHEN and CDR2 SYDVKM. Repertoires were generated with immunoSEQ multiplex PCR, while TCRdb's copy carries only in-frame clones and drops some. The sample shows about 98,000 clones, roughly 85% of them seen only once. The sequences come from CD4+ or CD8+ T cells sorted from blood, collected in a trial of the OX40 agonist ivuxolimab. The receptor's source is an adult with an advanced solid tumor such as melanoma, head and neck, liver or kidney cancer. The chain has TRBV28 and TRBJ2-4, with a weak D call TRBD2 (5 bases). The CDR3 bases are TGTGCCAGCAGTCATACGGGGAGTAGGTCCAAAAACATTCAGTACTTC. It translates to CASSHTGSRSKNIQYF.